Below, 7 T cell receptor beta chains from the same sample are listed, as sequenced in a study of blood T cell repertoires in COVID-19. Clones were sequenced by immunoSEQ multiplex PCR, and TCRdb holds only the in-frame ones, with some missing. The profile shows 85,000 to 120,000 clones, around 90% of them singletons. Input material: peripheral blood. All receptors come from a woman aged 45-60 years with COVID-19, enrolled during active disease.

V usage is TRBV6-6 and J usage is TRBJ2-5; TRBD2 matches 10 bases. Germline CDR1 MNHNY, CDR2 SVGAGI (reference sequence). The CDR3 runs 16 residues. With 2 bases clipped from V and 5 bases from J, the junction kept 8 bases outside the gene matches. CDR3 nucleotides: TGTGCCAGCAGTTACCCATTTAGCGGGGGGACGGAGACCCAGTACTTC. Protein: CASSYPFSGGTETQYF.

This clone was counted once. The chain combines TRBV7-9 with TRBJ2-7; 7 nucleotides agree with TRBD1. CDR3 length: 15 amino acids. J was trimmed by 0 bases and V by 5 bases; bases with no gene match: 7. Germline V gives CDR1 SEHNR, CDR2 FQNEAQ (reference sequence). The CDR3 bases are TGTGCCAGCAGCGAGAGGGGACAGAGCTCCTACGAGCAGTACTTC. It codes for CASSERGQSSYEQYF.

In its sample, this clone was seen once. The chain joins TRBV20-1 to TRBJ2-5, with TRBD1 as a possible D gene (5 bases). Germline values: CDR1 DFQATT, CDR2 SNEGSKA (reference sequence). The CDR3 has 11 amino acids. Trimming pared 6 bases from V and 5 bases from J, leaving 10 bases between. The CDR3 nucleotides read TGCAGTGCGTTGGGGCGGGAGACCCAGTACTTC. This sequence encodes CSALGRETQYF.

V is TRBV28 and J is TRBJ1-1; 10 bases are a match to TRBD1. The CDR3 has 16 residues. Trimming removed 6 bases from V and 5 bases from J; junction bases left unmatched: 12. CDR1 and CDR2 from the germline V gene are MDHEN and SYDVKM. CDR3 sequence reads: CASSGFGTGVRTEAFF. CDR3 in DNA: TGTGCCAGCAGCGGTTTCGGGACAGGGGTTAGAACTGAAGCTTTCTTT.

This clone appeared once. The genes are TRBV19 and TRBJ1-1, with D possibly being TRBD1 (5 bases). CDR3 size: 15 residues. The germline V and J ends were trimmed by 0 bases and 5 bases, with 13 bases remaining between them. Germline CDR1 LNHDA, CDR2 SQIVND (reference sequence). CDR3 nucleotides: TGTGCCAGTAGTATAGATTGGGGCAGAGGTACTGAAGCTTTCTTT. Its protein product is CASSIDWGRGTEAFF.

The chain recombines TRBV29-1 with TRBJ2-1; TRBD1 matches 9 bases. Germline lookup yields CDR1 SQVTM and CDR2 ANQGSEA. With 7 bases clipped from V and 2 bases from J, the junction kept 9 bases outside the gene matches. The CDR3 is 15 amino acids. The CDR3 region is CSASGTGITYNEQFF. Written as DNA, the CDR3 is TGCAGCGCCTCCGGGACAGGGATAACCTACAATGAGCAGTTCTTC.

The chain uses TRBV27 and TRBJ2-4; perhaps TRBD2 as D (7 bases). Trimming shortened V by 6 bases and J by 1 base, and 16 bases separated the two germline ends. Germline CDR1 and CDR2: MNHEY and SMNVEV (reference sequence). The CDR3 has 16 amino acids. In nucleotides, the CDR3 is TGTGCCAGCAGCACGAATGAGGGGGGGGCCAAAAACATTCAGTACTTC. Protein: CASSTNEGGAKNIQYF.